The entry that follows covers one T cell receptor beta chain sequence. These data come from a study of human versus mouse CDR3 diversity and MHC coevolution. The protocol was immunoSEQ multiplex PCR, while the TCRdb copy is restricted to in-frame clones and leaves out a portion. The data contain fewer than 80,000 clones, roughly 92% of them singletons. Germline V lookup: CDR1 WNHNN, CDR2 SYGVQD (reference sequence). V was cut by 8 bases and J by 3 bases, with 10 bases left in between. The CDR3 totals 13 residues. The V call is TRBV10-1, the J call TRBJ2-2; D remains unclear. This sequence was found in a person between 25 and 75 years old in good health. The sequenced sample consisted of naive CD4+ T cells from blood. Subset here: CD45RO-negative CD62L-positive naive CD4 T cells. The DNA of the CDR3 is TGCGCCAGCTCCTGGGCCCACACCGGGGAGCTGTTTTTT. It yields the protein CASSWAHTGELFF.